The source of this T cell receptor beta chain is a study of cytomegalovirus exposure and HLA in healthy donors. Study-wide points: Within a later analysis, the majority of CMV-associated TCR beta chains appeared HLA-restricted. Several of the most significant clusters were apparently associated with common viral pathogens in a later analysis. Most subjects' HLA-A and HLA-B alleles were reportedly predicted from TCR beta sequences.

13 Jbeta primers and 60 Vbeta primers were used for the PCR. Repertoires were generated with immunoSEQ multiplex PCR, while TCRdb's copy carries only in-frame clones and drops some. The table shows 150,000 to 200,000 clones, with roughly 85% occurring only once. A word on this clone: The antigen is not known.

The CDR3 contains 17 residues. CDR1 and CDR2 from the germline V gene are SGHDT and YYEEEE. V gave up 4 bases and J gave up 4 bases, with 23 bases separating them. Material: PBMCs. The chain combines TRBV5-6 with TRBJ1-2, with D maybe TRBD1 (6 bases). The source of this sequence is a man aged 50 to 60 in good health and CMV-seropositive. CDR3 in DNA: TGTGCCAGCAGCAAGGGGGAGCTAGCCCCTCGGGGCTATGGCTACACCTTC. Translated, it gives CASSKGELAPRGYGYTF.